These 17 T cell receptor beta chains share one sample of origin, sequenced in a study of read filtering for tumor transcriptome and immune sequencing. From approximately 430 ng of RNA, a library with molecular barcoded alpha/delta and beta/gamma adaptors was made. Using its own MiXCR run on the reads, TCRdb lists one record per CDR3 protein. Of 30,000 to 45,000 distinct CDR3 sequences in the sample, approximately 15% were seen once. Sequenced: a population of CD138-negative cells sorted from bone marrow. The receptor set was obtained from a donor over 35 with multiple myeloma.

This clonotype came up many times. The rearrangement uses TRBV20-1 and TRBJ1-5, with a tentative D call TRBD1 (5 bases). The CDR3 extends over 17 amino acids. Trimming cost V 1 base and J 0 bases, with 16 bases left between them. Germline V gene lookup returns CDR1 DFQATT and CDR2 SNEGSKA (reference sequence). The CDR3 DNA reads as TGCAGTGCTAGAGTGGCCAGGGACGGGTATAGCAATCAGCCCCAGCATTTT. It is translated as CSARVARDGYSNQPQHF.

This clonotype has a count of ten or more. This chain connects TRBV20-1 to TRBJ2-1, with a possible D match to TRBD2 (6 bases). The germline gives CDR1 DFQATT, CDR2 SNEGSKA (reference sequence). The CDR3 is 15 residues long. Trimming took off 0 bases at V and 5 bases at J, with 14 bases between the two ends. The CDR3 nucleotides are TGCAGTGCTAGAGATTTTGCGGGAAAGAACAATGAGCAGTTCTTC. Its translation: CSARDFAGKNNEQFF.

This clonotype was detected many times. The rearrangement links TRBV19 to TRBJ2-1; TRBD1 agrees at 9 bases. Germline V gives CDR1 LNHDA, CDR2 SQIVND (reference sequence). The J segment lost 5 bases and the V segment lost 4 bases, leaving 3 bases of the junction unmatched. The CDR3 is made up of 14 amino acids. CDR3: CASSRQGVNNEQFF. Here the CDR3 DNA reads TGTGCCAGTAGTAGACAGGGGGTAAACAATGAGCAGTTCTTC.

This clonotype was detected ten times or more. J is TRBJ2-4 and V is TRBV6-2 or TRBV6-3; 8 positions match TRBD1. Trimming at V came to 4 bases and at J to 4 bases, leaving 3 bases not matched to a gene. The germline V gene has CDR1 MNHEY and CDR2 SVGEGT. The CDR3 consists of 14 residues. The CDR3 loop reads CASSSRDRKNIQYF. The CDR3 nucleotides are TGTGCCAGCAGTTCCCGGGACAGGAAAAACATTCAGTACTTC.

Ten or more counts support this clonotype. CDR3 sequence reads: CASSFDREKAFF. The CDR3 region has the DNA TGCGCCAGCAGCTTTGACAGGGAAAAAGCTTTCTTT. V usage is TRBV5-1 and J usage is TRBJ1-1, with 7 bases fitting TRBD1. The V gene end was trimmed by 2 bases and the J gene end by 9 bases; junction bases not matched to a gene: 4. CDR1 and CDR2 from the germline V gene are SGHRS and YFSETQ. The CDR3 is 12 amino acids.

The chain links TRBV3-1 to TRBJ2-7; D tentatively reads TRBD1 or TRBD2 (5 bases each). Germline lookup yields CDR1 LGHDT and CDR2 YNNKEL (reference sequence). V lost 4 bases and J lost 3, with 10 bases in between. The CDR3 sequence is 13 residues long. The CDR3 sequence is CASSLRDGYEQYF. The CDR3 nucleotides are TGTGCCAGCAGCCTCCGGGACGGCTACGAGCAGTACTTC.

The chain joins TRBV20-1 to TRBJ2-5; TRBD2 might be the D (6 bases). The CDR3 loop spans 15 amino acids. V was clipped by 4 bases and J by 6 bases, with 21 bases between them. Per germline, CDR1 DFQATT and CDR2 SNEGSKA (reference sequence). The CDR3 sequence: CSAKLGGSLAKTQYF. CDR3 sequence (DNA): TGCAGTGCTAAATTGGGAGGTTCCCTCGCGAAGACCCAGTACTTC.

This clonotype has at least ten counts. At one boundary the junction diverges from the germline segment, which might be a read error. In DNA, the CDR3 is TGCGCCAGCAGCCCAGACGGACAGGGTCGGAACACTGAAGCTCTCTTT. Translation: CASSPDGQGRNTEALF. The rearrangement links TRBV5-1 to TRBJ1-1; 8 bases are shared with TRBD1. Germline V gene data show CDR1 as SGHRS and CDR2 as YFSETQ. The CDR3 is 16 residues long.

This chain joins TRBV5-1 and TRBJ2-2; 13 nucleotides line up with TRBD2. With 3 bases clipped from V and 5 bases from J, the junction kept 1 base outside the gene matches. There are 15 residues in the CDR3. In germline, CDR1 is SGHRS, CDR2 YFSETQ. CDR3 protein: CASSWTSGSTGELFF. The CDR3 DNA reads as TGCGCCAGCAGCTGGACTAGCGGGAGTACCGGGGAGCTGTTTTTT.

This clonotype was recorded at least ten times. This sequence joins TRBV11-2 and TRBJ2-7; 7 positions agree with TRBD2. V lost 4 bases to trimming and J lost 5 bases; unmatched junction nucleotides: 8. CDR1 and CDR2 (germline): SGHAT, FQNNGV. The CDR3 extends over 14 amino acids. The CDR3 spells CASSSGGSTNEQYF. The CDR3 coding sequence is TGTGCCAGCAGCTCAGGCGGGAGTACCAACGAGCAGTACTTC.

The table lists this clonotype with many counts. The J gene is TRBJ1-4, the V gene TRBV23-1; 10 bases fit TRBD1. TRBV23-1 is labeled an ORF, and its function is uncertain. Trimming at V came to 8 bases and at J to 6 bases, leaving 15 bases not matched to a gene. This CDR3 is 17 amino acids long. In nucleotides, the CDR3 is TGCGCCAGCCCAATCCGGGGACAGGGGTTATGTTATGAAAAACTGTTTTTT. This sequence encodes CASPIRGQGLCYEKLFF.

This clonotype was seen many times. The CDR3: CASSPGDSGFYGYTF. The CDR3 DNA reads as TGTGCCAGCAGCCCCGGGGACAGCGGATTCTATGGCTACACCTTC. This chain connects TRBV11-2 to TRBJ1-2; 7 nucleotides line up with TRBD1. Germline assignment: CDR1 SGHAT and CDR2 FQNNGV. This CDR3 region has 15 residues. With 5 bases clipped from V and 4 bases from J, the junction kept 10 bases outside the gene matches.

On this clonotype itself: A far larger clone is one nucleotide away, so this likely arose from a read error. The chain uses TRBV6-1 and TRBJ2-7, with D uncertain. Trimming stripped 5 bases from V and 2 bases from J, with 13 bases between. This CDR3 region has 14 residues. CDR1 is MNHNS and CDR2 is SASEGT in the germline V gene. The CDR3 DNA follows: TGTGCCAGCAGTACGAGAGAAGCTACCTACGAGCAGTACTTC. Protein sequence: CASSTREATYEQYF.

This clonotype came up many times. V is TRBV19 and J is TRBJ2-2; 13 nucleotides align to TRBD2. Germline loops: CDR1 LNHDA, CDR2 SQIVND (reference sequence). J gave up 6 bases and V 8 bases, and 6 bases lay outside the gene matches. CDR3 length: 15 residues. CDR3 in amino acids: CASSRLAGGSGELFF. The CDR3 DNA follows: TGTGCCAGTTCGAGACTAGCGGGAGGTTCCGGGGAGCTGTTTTTT. The whole variable domain, filled in from reference TRBV19 and TRBJ2-2, reads DGGITQSPKYLFRKEGQNVTLSCEQNLNHDAMYWYRQDPGQGLRLIYYSQIVNDFQKGDIAEGYSVSREKKESFPLTVTSAQKNPTAFYLCASSRLAGGSGELFFGEGSRLTVL.

This clonotype occurred many times. The J gene is TRBJ2-7, the V gene TRBV5-1; TRBD2 matches 7 bases. The CDR3 has 16 residues. Germline CDR1 SGHRS, CDR2 YFSETQ. Trimming at V came to 0 bases and at J to 2 bases, leaving 8 bases not matched to a gene. Here the CDR3 reads CASSLASAGETYEQYF. The CDR3 bases are TGCGCCAGCAGCTTGGCCTCGGCGGGAGAAACCTACGAGCAGTACTTC.

The chain uses TRBV7-9 and TRBJ1-1; D is uncertain. The germline CDR1 and CDR2 sequences are SEHNR and FQNEAQ (reference sequence). The germline V and J ends were trimmed by 1 base and 0 bases, with 9 bases remaining between them. The CDR3 has 15 residues. The CDR3 DNA is TGTGCCAGCAGCTTAGAGCTGGGTTTGAACACTGAAGCTTTCTTT. Its protein is CASSLELGLNTEAFF.

This clonotype was counted many times. CDR3 DNA sequence: TGTGCCTGGAGGGTCAGACCTCATCTGTCGCGTACTGAAGCTTTCTTT. This translates into CAWRVRPHLSRTEAFF. V is TRBV30 and J is TRBJ1-1; no clear D gene. The CDR3 consists of 16 residues. The germline V gene encodes CDR1 GTSNPN and CDR2 SVGIG (reference sequence). V was shortened by 3 bases and J by 5 bases, with 22 bases between the two germline ends.